Shown below are 21 T cell receptor beta chains from a single sample sequenced in a study of low-dose radiotherapy and immunotherapy resistance in tumors. Priming of first-strand cDNA relied on TRAV- and TRBV-specific primers (covering alpha and beta chains). Both a constant-region primer and a V-primer adapter served to amplify TCRs across 15 to 25 PCR cycles. MiXCR was run by TCRdb on the reads, yielding one entry per CDR3 protein. The sample has approximately 89,000 distinct CDR3 sequences; over 15% are singletons. Time point given: before trial treatment. Sequencing used PBMCs, obtained before treatment. The receptors come from a male donor with prostate cancer.

This clonotype was seen repeatedly, ten times or more. V gene TRBV5-1 combines with J gene TRBJ2-2; D not resolved. Germline CDR1 and CDR2: SGHRS and YFSETQ. The CDR3 spans 15 residues. V was cut by 0 bases and J by 0 bases, with 6 bases left in between. DNA of the CDR3: TGCGCCAGCAGCTTGGTCACAACGAACACCGGGGAGCTGTTTTTT. It encodes CASSLVTTNTGELFF.

This clonotype has more than one count but fewer than ten. V is TRBV6-1 and J is TRBJ2-3; tentative D call: TRBD2 (6 bases). V was shortened by 6 bases and J by 1 base, with 14 bases between the two germline ends. Germline CDR1 reads MNHNS; CDR2 reads SASEGT. This CDR3 contains 15 residues. CDR3 sequence reads: CASSPTREGTDTQYF. CDR3 nucleotide sequence: TGTGCCAGCAGCCCGACTAGGGAAGGCACAGATACGCAGTATTTT.

This clonotype was detected many times. The chain carries TRBV6-6 and TRBJ2-1, with TRBD2 matching over 10 bases. Trimming at V came to 0 bases and at J to 8 bases, leaving 10 bases not matched to a gene. Germline V CDR1 and CDR2: MNHNY, SVGAGI (reference sequence). The length of the CDR3 is 17 residues. CDR3 coding DNA: TGTGCCAGCAGTTACTCGGGTGTAGCGGGAGGCCTGGATGAGCAGTTCTTC. Protein: CASSYSGVAGGLDEQFF.

This clonotype was seen ten or more times. The chain combines TRBV4-2 with TRBJ2-3; 13 bases agree with TRBD2. Germline V gives CDR1 LGHNA, CDR2 YNFKEQ. The CDR3 extends over 17 amino acids. After removal of 4 bases from V and 3 bases from J, the junction contained 7 bases not matched to a gene. CDR3 sequence (DNA): TGTGCCAGCAGCCTGCGGACTAGCGGGGGAGGGACAGATACGCAGTATTTT. It yields the protein CASSLRTSGGGTDTQYF.

This clonotype appeared many times. CDR3 amino acids: CASSVELAGDNEQFF. CDR3 DNA: TGTGCCAGCAGCGTAGAACTAGCGGGAGATAATGAGCAGTTCTTC. The chain recombines TRBV9 with TRBJ2-1, with TRBD2 identical over 11 bases. V lost 0 bases and J lost 7; bases outside the gene matches: 3. Germline CDR1 SGDLS, CDR2 YYNGEE. The CDR3 spans 15 residues. Variable domain in full (rest from reference TRBV9 and TRBJ2-1): DSGVTQTPKHLITATGQRVTLRCSPRSGDLSVYWYQQSLDQGLQFLIQYYNGEERAKGNILERFSAQQFPDLHSELNLSSLELGDSALYFCASSVELAGDNEQFFGPGTRLTVL.

This clonotype was detected many times. This chain uses TRBV28 with TRBJ1-2, with 7 positions matching TRBD1. CDR1 and CDR2 from the germline V gene are MDHEN and SYDVKM. The CDR3 is made up of 14 amino acids. The V and J ends lost 6 bases and 8 bases, in that order; junction bases with no gene match: 12. CDR3 amino acids: CASRRTRQGSGYTF. The CDR3 DNA reads TGTGCCAGCAGGCGTACACGACAGGGTTCCGGCTACACCTTC.

This clonotype was seen at least ten times. The chain is built from TRBV29-1 and TRBJ2-3, with 9 bases identical to TRBD2. In germline, CDR1 is SQVTM, CDR2 ANQGSEA. V lost 3 bases to trimming and J lost 3 bases; unmatched junction nucleotides: 1. This CDR3 has 13 amino acids. The CDR3 region is CSVDLAGTDTQYF. CDR3 DNA: TGCAGCGTTGATCTAGCGGGAACAGATACGCAGTATTTT.

This clonotype showed up many times. The genes are TRBV2 and TRBJ2-6, with 8 bases matching TRBD1. The CDR3 is 16 residues long. After removal of 7 bases from V and 0 bases from J, the junction contained 5 bases not matched to a gene. The germline V gene has CDR1 SNHLY and CDR2 FYNNEI. Written as DNA, the CDR3 is TGTGCCAGCATGCGTGACAGGGGCTCTGGGGCCAACGTCCTGACTTTC. Translated: CASMRDRGSGANVLTF.

This clonotype was picked up many times. The rearrangement uses TRBV5-1 and TRBJ2-5, with 7 positions matching TRBD2. CDR3 length: 15 residues. The V gene end was trimmed by 6 bases and the J gene end by 5 bases; junction bases not matched to a gene: 13. CDR1 is SGHRS, CDR2 YFSETQ, per germline. CDR3 sequence: CASTPRLRELETQYF. The CDR3 DNA reads TGCGCCAGCACACCCCGACTGCGGGAGTTGGAGACCCAGTACTTC.

This clonotype was detected ten times or more. The chain links TRBV12-3 or TRBV12-4 to TRBJ2-7, with D unclear. Trimming took off 5 bases at V and 6 bases at J, with 11 bases between the two ends. The CDR3 loop spans 12 amino acids. CDR3 coding DNA: TGTGCCAGCAGTCCCGATCGGAGCGAGCAGTACTTC. Amino acid sequence: CASSPDRSEQYF.

This clonotype was recorded once. The V call is TRBV13, the J call TRBJ1-1, with a possible D match to TRBD1 (6 bases). The germline gives CDR1 PRHDT, CDR2 FYEKMQ (reference sequence). The length of the CDR3 is 15 residues. V was cut by 5 bases and J by 1 base, with 14 bases left in between. The CDR3 here is CASSAQTGGNTEAFF. In DNA, the CDR3 is TGTGCCAGCAGCGCCCAGACAGGTGGGAACACTGAAGCTTTCTTT.

A few counts support this clonotype. This chain connects TRBV7-9 to TRBJ1-1, with D uncertain. Looked up from germline, CDR1 is SEHNR and CDR2 is FQNEAQ (reference sequence). The CDR3 is 13 residues long. Trimming shortened V by 0 bases and J by 5 bases, and 7 bases separated the two germline ends. The CDR3 region has the DNA TGTGCCAGCAGCTTAGCGCCGGGAACTGAAGCTTTCTTT. Translating gives CASSLAPGTEAFF.

Of note for this clonotype: With only one base between it and a far larger clone, this is likely a read error. The gene calls are TRBV12-3 or TRBV12-4 and TRBJ2-7; 12 positions agree with TRBD2. The trim removed 7 bases at V and 7 bases at J, leaving 14 bases unmatched. CDR3 length: 16 amino acids. This chain's CDR3 is CASMASGRALQPEQYF. Written as DNA, the CDR3 is TGTGCCAGCATGGCTAGCGGGAGGGCCCTCCAGCCTGAGCAGTACTTC.

The chain links TRBV6-2 or TRBV6-3 to TRBJ2-3; a weak D match, TRBD1 (6 bases). V was pared by 7 bases and J by 1 base, with 9 bases between. Germline V gene sequence: CDR1 MNHEY, CDR2 SVGEGT. The CDR3 runs 13 residues. Here the CDR3 DNA reads TGTGCCAGCAATAACAGGGGCACAGATACGCAGTATTTT. Translating it yields CASNNRGTDTQYF.

This clonotype was seen ten or more times. The chain employs TRBV5-1 and TRBJ2-6; no reliable D call. Germline CDR1 and CDR2: SGHRS and YFSETQ. This CDR3 region has 14 residues. Trimming shortened V by 9 bases and J by 2 bases, and 12 bases separated the two germline ends. DNA of the CDR3: TGCGCCACCAGTACAGTCCCTGGGGCCAACGTCCTGACTTTC. Protein: CATSTVPGANVLTF.

In this sample, this clonotype turned up many times. This chain uses TRBV4-3 with TRBJ2-3; 9 bases map to TRBD2. The germline V gene encodes CDR1 LGHNA and CDR2 YSLEER. Unmatched junction bases numbered 8, after V lost 1 base and J lost 0 bases. CDR3 length: 18 residues. CDR3 sequence reads: CASSQAPTLAGSTDTQYF. The CDR3 DNA reads TGCGCCAGCAGCCAAGCACCCACTCTAGCGGGGAGCACAGATACGCAGTATTTT.

This clonotype was picked up a small number of times. No DNA is shown, since the ends of the CDR3 on it are uncertain; the CDR3 is the one TCRdb lists. The chain carries TRBV10-3 and TRBJ2-2; the table's D gene call, TRBD1, was not cross checked with the DNA. The CDR3 comprises 16 residues, both ends counted. CDR1 ENHRY and CDR2 SYGVKD come from the germline V gene. CDR3 amino acids: CAISESPGATGELFFF.

This clonotype came up many times. The rearrangement uses TRBV5-1 and TRBJ1-4; perhaps TRBD1 as D (6 bases). The germline CDR1 and CDR2 sequences are SGHRS and YFSETQ. There are 15 residues in the CDR3. Trimming stripped 5 bases from V and 4 bases from J, with 15 bases between. DNA of the CDR3: TGCGCCAGCAGATCAGGACAGCACCATAATGAAAAACTGTTTTTT. Translated: CASRSGQHHNEKLFF. Full variable domain (missing parts from reference TRBV5-1 and TRBJ1-4): KAGVTQTPRYLIKTRGQQVTLSCSPISGHRSVSWYQQTPGQGLQFLFEYFSETQRNKGNFPGRFSGRQFSNSRSEMNVSTLELGDSALYLCASRSGQHHNEKLFFGSGTQLSVL.

This clonotype showed up many times. The chain links TRBV6-5 to TRBJ2-5, with D unresolved. The CDR3 sequence is 14 residues long. Trimming left V 2 bases short and J 5 bases short, with 12 bases between. Per germline, CDR1 MNHEY and CDR2 SVGAGI. CDR3 nucleotides: TGTGCCAGCAGTTACACCTACACCGGGGAGACCCAGTACTTC. It specifies CASSYTYTGETQYF.

At least ten counts were recorded for this clonotype. V gene TRBV20-1 combines with J gene TRBJ1-2; D might be TRBD1 (6 bases). The CDR3 spans 15 residues. V was pared by 1 base and J by 0 bases, with 12 bases between. The germline CDR1 and CDR2 sequences are DFQATT and SNEGSKA (reference sequence). CDR3 residues: CSARGGGGANYGYTF. In nucleotides, the CDR3 is TGCAGTGCTAGAGGGGGAGGGGGAGCTAACTATGGCTACACCTTC.

CDR3 nucleotide sequence: TGTGCCAGCACCCGACCGGGACAAGCAAATGAAAAACTGTTTTTT. Translated: CASTRPGQANEKLFF. This sequence joins TRBV28 and TRBJ1-4; weak D call: TRBD1 (6 bases). Germline lookup yields CDR1 MDHEN and CDR2 SYDVKM. With 7 bases removed from V and 5 bases from J, the gap between germline ends came to 17 bases. CDR3 size: 15 residues.